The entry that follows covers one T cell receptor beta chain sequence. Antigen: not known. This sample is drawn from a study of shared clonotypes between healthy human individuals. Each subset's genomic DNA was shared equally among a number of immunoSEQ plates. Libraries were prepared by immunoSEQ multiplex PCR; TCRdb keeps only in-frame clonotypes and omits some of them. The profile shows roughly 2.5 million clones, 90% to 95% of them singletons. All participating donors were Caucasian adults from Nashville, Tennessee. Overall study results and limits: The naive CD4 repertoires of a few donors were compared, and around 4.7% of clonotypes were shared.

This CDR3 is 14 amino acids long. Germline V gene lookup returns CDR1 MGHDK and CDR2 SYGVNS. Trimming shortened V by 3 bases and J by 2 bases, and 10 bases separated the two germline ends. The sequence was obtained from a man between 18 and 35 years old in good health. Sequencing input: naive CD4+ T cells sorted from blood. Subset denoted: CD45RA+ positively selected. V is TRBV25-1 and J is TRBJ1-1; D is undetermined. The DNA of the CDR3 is TGTGCCAGCAGTGACAGGCATCTCAACACTGAAGCTTTCTTT. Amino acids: CASSDRHLNTEAFF.